These T cell receptor beta chains were read from a single sample in a study of blood T cell repertoires in COVID-19. Sequenced by immunoSEQ multiplex PCR; TCRdb stores in-frame clones only, minus some. Of more than 95,000 clones in the sample, approximately 87% are singletons; the top ten hold approximately 12%. The sample taken for sequencing was peripheral blood. These receptors all come from a human donor in a cohort sampled during active or convalescent COVID-19. Both conserved end residues are part of each CDR3. The D gene is left open where the match is weak. Size tells how often a clone was seen (once, few, many) or the class of an expanded clone, and some rows leave it out.

abundance | d_gene | j_gene | v_gene | len | CDR3aa | CDR3nt
NA | TRBD2 | TRBJ2-1 | TRBV9 | 15 | CASSTLAGLNNEQFF | TGTGCCAGCAGCACCCTAGCGGGGCTCAACAATGAGCAGTTCTTC
NA | TRBD1 | TRBJ2-3 | TRBV11-2 | 14 | CASSRDSGTDTQYF | TGTGCCAGCAGCCGGGACAGTGGCACAGATACGCAGTATTTT
NA | TRBD1 | TRBJ2-2 | TRBV18 | 14 | CASSPTGGTGELFF | TGTGCCAGCTCACCCACAGGGGGCACCGGGGAGCTGTTTTTT
NA | NA | TRBJ1-4 | TRBV5-1 | 15 | CASSPRDGSNEKLFF | TGCGCCAGCAGCCCGCGGGACGGATCTAATGAAAAACTGTTTTTT
NA | NA | TRBJ1-2 | TRBV5-6 | 13 | CASSSRVNYGYTF | TGTGCCAGCAGCTCGAGGGTGAACTATGGCTACACCTTC
NA | NA | TRBJ1-5 | TRBV2 | 16 | CASSEVPGLGNQPQHF | TGTGCCAGCAGTGAAGTTCCGGGTCTGGGCAATCAGCCCCAGCATTTT
NA | NA | TRBJ1-5 | TRBV4-3 | 15 | CASSQDRDINQPQHF | TGCGCCAGCAGCCAAGACCGGGACATCAATCAGCCCCAGCATTTT
NA | NA | TRBJ1-6 | TRBV2 | 13 | CASRDNRNSPLHF | TGTGCCAGCAGAGACAACAGAAATTCACCCCTCCACTTT
few | TRBD1 | TRBJ1-2 | TRBV11-3 | 16 | CASSLRQGQANYGYTF | TGTGCCAGCAGCTTACGCCAGGGACAGGCGAACTATGGCTACACCTTC
NA | NA | TRBJ1-2 | TRBV12-3/TRBV12-4 | 11 | CASSLNEGYTF | TGTGCCAGCAGTTTGAACGAGGGCTACACCTTC
NA | NA | TRBJ1-5 | TRBV15 | 16 | CATSRDEGKVNQPQHF | TGTGCCACCAGCAGAGATGAGGGAAAGGTCAATCAGCCCCAGCATTTT
NA | TRBD1 | TRBJ1-1 | TRBV4-2 | 17 | CASSQEVRRDSGLSGFF | TGTGCCAGCAGCCAAGAAGTAAGGCGGGACAGCGGGCTTTCTGGTTTCTTT
NA | TRBD2 | TRBJ2-3 | TRBV18 | 15 | CASSLSGGETDTQYF | TGTGCCAGCTCACTTAGCGGGGGAGAGACAGATACGCAGTATTTT
NA | TRBD2 | TRBJ2-3 | TRBV11-2 | 15 | CASSPLRGGAHTQYF | TGTGCCAGCAGCCCACTCCGGGGGGGCGCCCATACGCAGTATTTT
NA | NA | TRBJ2-7 | TRBV7-8 | 14 | CASSYDRPSYEQYF | TGTGCCAGCAGTTACGACAGACCCTCCTACGAGCAGTACTTC
NA | TRBD2 | TRBJ2-3 | TRBV4-3 | 16 | CASSQGTSGPTDTQYF | TGCGCCAGCAGCCAAGGGACTAGCGGGCCCACAGATACGCAGTATTTT
NA | NA | TRBJ1-5 | TRBV6-4 | 11 | CASSGPRPQHF | TGTGCCAGCAGTGGTCCGCGGCCCCAGCATTTT
NA | NA | TRBJ2-1 | TRBV24-1 | 16 | CATSDPTGEEGNEQFF | TGTGCCACCAGTGATCCAACAGGGGAGGAAGGGAATGAGCAGTTCTTC
NA | NA | TRBJ1-5 | TRBV6-2/TRBV6-3 | 12 | CASSREGQPQHF | TGTGCCAGCAGTCGCGAGGGTCAGCCCCAGCATTTT
NA | TRBD1 | TRBJ1-2 | TRBV11-2 | 13 | CASSEDRGGGYTF | TGTGCCAGCAGCGAAGACAGGGGAGGTGGCTACACCTTC
NA | NA | TRBJ1-2 | TRBV4-3 | 16 | CASSQVAGDQYYGYTF | TGCGCCAGCAGCCAAGTGGCAGGGGATCAATACTATGGCTACACCTTC
NA | TRBD2 | TRBJ2-1 | TRBV7-2 | 16 | CASSLARNLGGNEQFF | TGTGCCAGCAGCTTAGCGAGAAACCTGGGGGGGAATGAGCAGTTCTTC
NA | TRBD1 | TRBJ1-4 | TRBV2 | 14 | CASRMGQRNEKLFF | TGTGCCAGCAGGATGGGACAGCGGAATGAAAAACTGTTTTTT